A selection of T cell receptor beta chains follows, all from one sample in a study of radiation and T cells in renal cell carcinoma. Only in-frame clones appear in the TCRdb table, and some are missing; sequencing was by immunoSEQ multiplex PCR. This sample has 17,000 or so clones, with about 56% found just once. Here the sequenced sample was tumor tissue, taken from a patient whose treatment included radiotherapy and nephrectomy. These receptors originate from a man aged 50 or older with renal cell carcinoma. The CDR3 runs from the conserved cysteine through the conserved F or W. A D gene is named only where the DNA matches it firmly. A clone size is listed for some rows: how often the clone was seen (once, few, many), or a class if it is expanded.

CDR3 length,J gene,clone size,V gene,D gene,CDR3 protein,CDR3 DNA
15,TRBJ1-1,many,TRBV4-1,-,CASSHAGMENTEAFF,TGCGCCAGCAGCCACGCAGGGATGGAGAACACTGAAGCTTTCTTT
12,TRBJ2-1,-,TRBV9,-,CASTDGGTKQFF,TGTGCCAGCACCGATGGGGGGACCAAGCAGTTCTTC
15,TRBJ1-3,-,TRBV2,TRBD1,CASSGVGTGKNTIYF,TGTGCCAGCAGTGGAGTCGGGACAGGAAAAAACACCATATATTTT
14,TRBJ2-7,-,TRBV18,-,CASSHTDRYYEQYF,TGTGCCAGCTCACACACGGACAGATACTACGAGCAGTACTTC
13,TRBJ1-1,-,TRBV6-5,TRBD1,CASSYLGQGEAFF,TGTGCCAGCAGTTACCTTGGACAGGGTGAAGCTTTCTTT
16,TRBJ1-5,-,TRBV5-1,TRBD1,CASSLDGQGGGQPQHF,TGCGCCAGCAGCTTGGACGGACAGGGAGGCGGTCAGCCCCAGCATTTT
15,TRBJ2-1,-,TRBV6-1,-,CASSGLGGRVNEQFF,TGTGCCAGCAGTGGCCTGGGGGGGCGCGTCAATGAGCAGTTCTTC
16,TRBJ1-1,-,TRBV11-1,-,CASSLMRGAGNTEAFF,TGTGCCAGCAGCTTGATGCGGGGCGCGGGGAACACTGAAGCTTTCTTT
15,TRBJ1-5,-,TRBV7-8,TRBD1,CASSLARQGIQPQHF,TGTGCCAGCAGCTTAGCACGACAGGGAATTCAGCCCCAGCATTTT
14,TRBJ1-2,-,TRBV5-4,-,CASSAQGDNYGYTF,TGTGCCAGCAGCGCTCAAGGGGATAACTATGGCTACACCTTC
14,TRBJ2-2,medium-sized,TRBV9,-,CASSVAVHTGELFF,TGTGCCAGCAGCGTAGCTGTTCACACCGGGGAGCTGTTTTTT
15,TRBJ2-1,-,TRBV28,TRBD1,CASSPAGQGADEQFF,TGTGCCAGCAGTCCTGCCGGACAGGGGGCCGATGAGCAGTTCTTC
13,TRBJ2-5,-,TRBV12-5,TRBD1,CASGPDRGGTQYF,TGTGCTAGTGGGCCCGACAGGGGTGGGACCCAGTACTTC
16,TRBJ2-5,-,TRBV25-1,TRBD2,CASSEFGGRHQETQYF,TGTGCCAGCAGTGAATTTGGCGGGAGGCATCAAGAGACCCAGTACTTC
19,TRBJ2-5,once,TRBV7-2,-,CASSSEGWGQPGSQETQYF,TGTGCCAGCAGTTCAGAAGGGTGGGGTCAGCCCGGGTCCCAAGAGACCCAGTACTTC
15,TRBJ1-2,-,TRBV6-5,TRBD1,CASSYEQGARGGYTF,TGTGCCAGCAGTTACGAACAGGGGGCGCGTGGTGGCTACACCTTC
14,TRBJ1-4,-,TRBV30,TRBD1,CAWSSGTGDEKLFF,TGTGCCTGGAGTTCCGGGACAGGGGATGAAAAACTGTTTTTT
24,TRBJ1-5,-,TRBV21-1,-,CASSKVERPGQGRPWGYSNQPQHF,TGTGCCAGCAGCAAAGTTGAACGTCCGGGACAGGGGCGTCCCTGGGGATATAGCAATCAGCCCCAGCATTTT
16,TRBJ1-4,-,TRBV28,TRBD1,CASSSTTGVANEKLFF,TGTGCCAGCAGCTCGACCACAGGGGTGGCTAATGAAAAACTGTTTTTT
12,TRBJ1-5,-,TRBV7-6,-,CASSLDGGPQHF,TGTGCCAGCAGCCTAGATGGGGGGCCCCAGCATTTT
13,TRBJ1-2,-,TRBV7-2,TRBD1,CASTPGGNYGYTF,TGTGCCAGCACCCCAGGGGGTAACTATGGCTACACCTTC
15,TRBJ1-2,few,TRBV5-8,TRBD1,CASSPWTGDPYGYTF,TGTGCCAGCAGTCCTTGGACAGGGGACCCCTATGGCTACACCTTC
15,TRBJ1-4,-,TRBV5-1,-,CASSSQGTRLEKLFF,TGCGCCAGCAGCTCGCAGGGGACTCGACTTGAAAAACTGTTTTTT
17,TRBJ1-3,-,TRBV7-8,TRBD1,CASSLSGTGFSGNTIYF,TGTGCCAGCAGCTTGTCCGGGACAGGCTTCTCTGGAAACACCATATATTTT
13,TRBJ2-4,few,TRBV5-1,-,CASSSDTKNIQYF,TGCGCCAGCAGCTCCGACACCAAAAACATTCAGTACTTC
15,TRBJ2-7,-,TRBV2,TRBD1,CASSDLGQSSYEQYF,TGTGCCAGCAGTGATTTGGGACAGAGCTCCTACGAGCAGTACTTC
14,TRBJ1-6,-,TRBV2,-,CASSQEIYNSPLHF,TGTGCCAGCAGTCAGGAAATCTATAATTCACCCCTCCACTTT
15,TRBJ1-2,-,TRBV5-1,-,CASSVGSGSNYGYTF,TGCGCCAGCAGCGTGGGATCCGGCTCTAACTATGGCTACACCTTC
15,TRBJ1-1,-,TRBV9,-,CASSFKGGSVTEAFF,TGTGCCAGCAGCTTCAAAGGGGGATCGGTCACTGAAGCTTTCTTT
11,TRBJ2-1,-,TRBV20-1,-,CSAEPGNEQFF,TGCAGTGCTGAGCCGGGGAATGAGCAGTTCTTC
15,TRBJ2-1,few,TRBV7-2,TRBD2,CASTLRGESYNEQFF,TGTGCCAGCACCCTACGGGGGGAATCCTACAATGAGCAGTTCTTC
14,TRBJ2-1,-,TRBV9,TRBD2,CASSLAGEGNEQFF,TGTGCCAGCAGCCTAGCGGGAGAGGGCAATGAGCAGTTCTTC
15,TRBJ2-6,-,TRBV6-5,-,CASSYSISGANVLTF,TGTGCCAGCAGTTACTCGATATCAGGGGCCAACGTCCTGACTTTC
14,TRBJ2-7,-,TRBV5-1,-,CASSLGGDSYEQYF,TGCGCCAGCAGCTTGGGTGGCGACTCCTACGAGCAGTACTTC
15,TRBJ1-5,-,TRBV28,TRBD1,CASSFLGQGNQPQHF,TGTGCCAGCAGTTTCTTGGGACAGGGGAATCAGCCCCAGCATTTT
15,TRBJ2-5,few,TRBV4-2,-,CASSQDGGYQETQYF,TGTGCCAGCAGCCAAGATGGAGGGTACCAAGAGACCCAGTACTTC
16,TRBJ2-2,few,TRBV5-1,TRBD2,CASSPGLAGGVGELFF,TGCGCCAGCAGCCCAGGACTAGCGGGAGGTGTCGGGGAGCTGTTTTTT
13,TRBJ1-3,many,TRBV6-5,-,CASSRTSGNTIYF,TGTGCCAGCAGCCGCACCTCTGGAAACACCATATATTTT
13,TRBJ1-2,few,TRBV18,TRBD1,CASSQDRDYGYTF,TGTGCCAGCTCCCAAGACAGGGATTATGGCTACACCTTC
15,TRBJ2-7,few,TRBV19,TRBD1,CASSIPGQVPYEQYF,TGTGCCAGTAGTATTCCGGGACAGGTACCCTACGAGCAGTACTTC
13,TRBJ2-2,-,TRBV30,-,CAWSKVQAGELFF,TGTGCCTGGAGTAAGGTTCAGGCCGGGGAGCTGTTTTTT
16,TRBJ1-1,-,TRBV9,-,CASSVVATIGGTEAFF,TGTGCCAGCAGCGTAGTTGCGACTATAGGTGGGACTGAAGCTTTCTTT
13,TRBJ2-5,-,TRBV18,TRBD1,CASSPGQQETQYF,TGTGCCAGCTCACCGGGACAGCAAGAGACCCAGTACTTC